This T cell receptor beta chain is drawn from a study of T-cell reconstitution after alpha-beta-depleted transplantation in children. Study results and caveats: There were some patients whose high TCRbeta diversity at day 60 came from surviving recipient T cells and thymic progenitors. The origin of alpha-beta T cells about two months after transplant was reportedly several hundred expanded graft clones. By one year post-transplant, T-cell counts and diversity largely arose from T cells that were newly produced.

In its sample, this clonotype was seen a few times. Antigen specificity is unknown. Unique molecular identifiers were incorporated during preparation of the TCRbeta library. TCRdb ran MiXCR on the PCR reads and lists one entry per CDR3 protein. Of fewer than 550,000 distinct CDR3 sequences listed, roughly 11% were seen once; the top ten hold around 15%. Unmatched junction bases numbered 9, after V lost 1 base and J lost 0 bases. Looked up from germline, CDR1 is MGHRA and CDR2 is YSYEKL. This CDR3 is 19 amino acids long. The sequences come from PBMCs, mostly from graft donor cells, collected 180 days after TCRalphabeta/CD19-depleted stem cell transplant. The V call is TRBV4-1, the J call TRBJ1-1; TRBD1 agrees at 12 bases. This sequence originates from a female patient aged 2-10 years who had a stem cell transplant for aplastic anemia, so the T cells may come from the graft donor. CDR3 sequence: CASSQAPGQGATMNTEAFF. The CDR3 bases are TGCGCCAGCAGCCAAGCCCCGGGACAGGGGGCTACCATGAACACTGAAGCTTTCTTT.